Reported below is one T cell receptor (beta chain). Antigen unknown. V lost 2 bases, J lost 10 bases, and 7 bases lay in between. Germline CDR1 reads SGHDT; CDR2 reads YYEEEE. This CDR3 comprises 11 residues. The record originates from a study of CD8+ T cells in alopecia areata. Background on the study: Patients took tofacitinib for 6 to 18 months, followed by 6 drug-free months.

Once RNA had been extracted, it was reverse transcribed into cDNA to act as the sequencing template. TCRdb's copy holds only in-frame clones and misses some; the assay was immunoSEQ multiplex PCR. Among some 130,000 clones listed, approximately 49% were seen once. The study, taken as a whole, reports: Although TCR sharing was seen in mice, sharing across patients was less clear, possibly for HLA-related reasons. It was lesional scalp, especially alopecia totalis/universalis, that showed higher clonality than normal scalp. Scalp samples also yield sequences from resident alphabeta T cells of normal skin.

V is TRBV5-6 and J is TRBJ2-1; D gene ambiguous. The receptor's source is a human donor with alopecia areata. The material sequenced was CD8+ T cells sorted from blood, taken at week 0. The CDR3: CASSFGREQFF. The CDR3 coding sequence is TGTGCCAGCAGCTTCGGACGGGAGCAGTTCTTC.